This TCR beta chain was recorded in a study of cytomegalovirus exposure and HLA in healthy donors. CDR1 is MNHEY, CDR2 SMNVEV, per germline (reference sequence). V lost 3 bases and J 5 bases, leaving 8 bases between the germline ends. The CDR3 is 12 residues long. In the PCR, 60 Vbeta and 13 Jbeta primers were used. TCRdb keeps only in-frame clones here, not all; method: immunoSEQ multiplex PCR. Among 150,000 to 200,000 clones listed, about 80% were seen once. Sequencing was done on a sample of PBMCs. The sequence came from a woman aged 55 to 70 in good health and CMV-seropositive. The chain has TRBV27 and TRBJ2-7; a possible D gene is TRBD2 (5 bases). The CDR3 DNA reads TGTGCCAGCAGTTTCCCGGGGAACGAGCAGTACTTC. This gives the protein CASSFPGNEQYF.